This note documents a single TCR beta chain sequence. The method was immunoSEQ multiplex PCR; TCRdb's version includes in-frame clones alone and lacks a portion of them. The table includes around 40,000 clones, 90% to 95% detected once. Trimming at V came to 5 bases and at J to 7 bases, leaving 9 bases not matched to a gene. Per germline, CDR1 SGHTA and CDR2 FQGTGA. The CDR3 totals 14 residues. This sample is part of a study of T cell changes during pregnancy in multiple sclerosis. This receptor was identified in a female donor with multiple sclerosis, enrolled in a pregnancy study. The gene calls are TRBV7-3 and TRBJ1-2; 8 bases agree with TRBD1. Here the sequenced sample was CD8+ T cells from peripheral blood mononuclear cells, taken in the second trimester of pregnancy. CDR3 in amino acids: CASSAQTGDGGYTF. CDR3 coding DNA: TGTGCCAGCAGCGCCCAGACAGGGGACGGTGGCTACACCTTC.